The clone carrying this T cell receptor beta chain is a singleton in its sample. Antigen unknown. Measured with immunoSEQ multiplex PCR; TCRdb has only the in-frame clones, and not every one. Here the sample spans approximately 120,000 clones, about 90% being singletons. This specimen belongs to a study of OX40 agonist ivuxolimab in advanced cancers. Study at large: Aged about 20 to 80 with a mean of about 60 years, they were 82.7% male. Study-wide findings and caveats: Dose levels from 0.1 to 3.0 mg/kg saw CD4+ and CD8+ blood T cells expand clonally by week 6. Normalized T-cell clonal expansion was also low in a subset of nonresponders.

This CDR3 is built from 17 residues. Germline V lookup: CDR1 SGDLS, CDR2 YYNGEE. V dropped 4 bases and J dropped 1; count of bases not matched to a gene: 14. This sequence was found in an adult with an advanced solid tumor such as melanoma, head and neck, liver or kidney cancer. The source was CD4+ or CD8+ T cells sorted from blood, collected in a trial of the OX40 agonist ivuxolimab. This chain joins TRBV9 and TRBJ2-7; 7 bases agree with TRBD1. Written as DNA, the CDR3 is TGTGCCAGCAGCTACTCTCCACGGGCAGGGGGATCCTACGAGCAGTACTTC. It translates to CASSYSPRAGGSYEQYF.